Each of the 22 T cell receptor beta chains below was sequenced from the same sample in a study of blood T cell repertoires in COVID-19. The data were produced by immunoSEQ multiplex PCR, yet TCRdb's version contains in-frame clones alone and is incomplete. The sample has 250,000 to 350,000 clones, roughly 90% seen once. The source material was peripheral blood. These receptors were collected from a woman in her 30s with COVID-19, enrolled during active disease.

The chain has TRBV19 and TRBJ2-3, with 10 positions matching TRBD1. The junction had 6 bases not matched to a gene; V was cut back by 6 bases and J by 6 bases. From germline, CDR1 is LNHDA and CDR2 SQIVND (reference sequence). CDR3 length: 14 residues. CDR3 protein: CASRQTGGMDTQYF. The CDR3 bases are TGTGCCAGTAGGCAGACAGGGGGCATGGATACGCAGTATTTT. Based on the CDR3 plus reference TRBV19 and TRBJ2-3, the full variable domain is DGGITQSPKYLFRKEGQNVTLSCEQNLNHDAMYWYRQDPGQGLRLIYYSQIVNDFQKGDIAEGYSVSREKKESFPLTVTSAQKNPTAFYLCASRQTGGMDTQYFGPGTRLTVL.

CDR3 nucleotide sequence: TGTGCCAGCGGGAGGGCGGCTGGCTACACCTTC. Residues: CASGRAAGYTF. The chain is built from TRBV12-3 or TRBV12-4 and TRBJ1-2, with D uncertain. This CDR3 spans 11 amino acids. Trimming took 8 bases from V and 7 from J, leaving 11 bases between them.

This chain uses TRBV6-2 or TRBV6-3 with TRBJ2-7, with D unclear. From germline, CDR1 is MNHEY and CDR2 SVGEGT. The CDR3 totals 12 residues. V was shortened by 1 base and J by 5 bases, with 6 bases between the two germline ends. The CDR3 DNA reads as TGTGCCAGCAGTTACTGGCCCCACGAGCAGTACTTC. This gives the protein CASSYWPHEQYF.

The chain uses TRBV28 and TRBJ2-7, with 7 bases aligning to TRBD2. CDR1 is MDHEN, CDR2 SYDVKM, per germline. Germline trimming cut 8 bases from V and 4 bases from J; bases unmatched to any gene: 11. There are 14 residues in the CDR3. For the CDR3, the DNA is TGTGCCAGCGTTAAGGGAGGGACCCCGTACGAGCAGTACTTC. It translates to CASVKGGTPYEQYF.

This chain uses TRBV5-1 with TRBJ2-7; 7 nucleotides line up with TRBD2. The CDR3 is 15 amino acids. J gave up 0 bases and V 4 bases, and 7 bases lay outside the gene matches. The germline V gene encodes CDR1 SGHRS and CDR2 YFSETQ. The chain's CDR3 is CASSLGRESSYEQYF. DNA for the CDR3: TGCGCCAGCAGCCTGGGGCGGGAGAGCTCCTACGAGCAGTACTTC.

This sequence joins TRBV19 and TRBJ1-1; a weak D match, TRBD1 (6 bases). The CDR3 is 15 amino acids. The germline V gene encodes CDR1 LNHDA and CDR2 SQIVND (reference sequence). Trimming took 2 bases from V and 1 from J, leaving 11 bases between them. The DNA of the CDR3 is TGTGCCAGTAGTATACTGGGGGCGGGGAACACTGAAGCTTTCTTT. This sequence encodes CASSILGAGNTEAFF.

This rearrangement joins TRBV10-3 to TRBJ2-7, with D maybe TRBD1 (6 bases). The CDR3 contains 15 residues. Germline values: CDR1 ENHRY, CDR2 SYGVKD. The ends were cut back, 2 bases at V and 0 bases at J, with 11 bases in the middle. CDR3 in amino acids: CAISEGRGSSYEQYF. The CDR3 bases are TGTGCCATCAGTGAGGGAAGGGGGAGCTCCTACGAGCAGTACTTC.

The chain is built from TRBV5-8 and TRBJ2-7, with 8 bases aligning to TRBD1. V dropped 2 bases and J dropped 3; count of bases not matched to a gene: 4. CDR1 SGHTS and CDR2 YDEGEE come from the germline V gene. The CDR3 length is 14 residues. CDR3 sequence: CASSFEQGVYEQYF. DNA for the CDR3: TGTGCCAGCAGCTTCGAACAGGGGGTCTACGAGCAGTACTTC. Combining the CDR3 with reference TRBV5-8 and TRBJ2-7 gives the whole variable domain EAGVTQSPTHLIKTRGQQATLRCSPISGHTSVYWYQQALGLGLQFLLWYDEGEERNRGNFPPRFSGRQFPNYSSELNVNALELEDSALYLCASSFEQGVYEQYFGPGTRLTVT.

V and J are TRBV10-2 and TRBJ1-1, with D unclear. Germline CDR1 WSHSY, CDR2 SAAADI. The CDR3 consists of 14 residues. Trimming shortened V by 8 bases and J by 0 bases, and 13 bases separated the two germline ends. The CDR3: CASQPGWMNTEAFF. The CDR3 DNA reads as TGCGCCAGCCAACCGGGGTGGATGAACACTGAAGCTTTCTTT.

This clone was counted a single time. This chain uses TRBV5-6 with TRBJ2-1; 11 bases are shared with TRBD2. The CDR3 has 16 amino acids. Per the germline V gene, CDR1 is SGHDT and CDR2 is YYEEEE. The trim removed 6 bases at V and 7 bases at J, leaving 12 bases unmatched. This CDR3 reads CASTTSGRQRRNEQFF. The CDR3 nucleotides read TGTGCCAGCACAACTAGCGGGAGACAACGTAGGAATGAGCAGTTCTTC.

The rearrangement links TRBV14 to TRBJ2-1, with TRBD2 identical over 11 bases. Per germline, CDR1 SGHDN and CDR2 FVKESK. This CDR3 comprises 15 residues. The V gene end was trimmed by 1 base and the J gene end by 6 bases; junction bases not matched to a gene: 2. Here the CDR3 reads CASSQALAGANEQFF. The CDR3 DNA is TGTGCCAGCAGCCAAGCACTAGCGGGAGCCAATGAGCAGTTCTTC.

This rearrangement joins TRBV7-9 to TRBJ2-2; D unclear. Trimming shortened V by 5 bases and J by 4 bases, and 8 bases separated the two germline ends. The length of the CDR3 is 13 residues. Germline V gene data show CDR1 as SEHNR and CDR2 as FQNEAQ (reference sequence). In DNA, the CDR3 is TGTGCCAGCAGCCCCCAAGCCACCGGGGAGCTGTTTTTT. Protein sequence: CASSPQATGELFF.

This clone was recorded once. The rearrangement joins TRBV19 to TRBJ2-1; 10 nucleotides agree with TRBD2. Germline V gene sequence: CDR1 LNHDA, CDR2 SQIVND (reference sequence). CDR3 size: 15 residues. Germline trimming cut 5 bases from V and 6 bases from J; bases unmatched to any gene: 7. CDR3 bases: TGTGCCAGTAGTCCCCTAGCGGGAGTGACCAATGAGCAGTTCTTC. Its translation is CASSPLAGVTNEQFF.

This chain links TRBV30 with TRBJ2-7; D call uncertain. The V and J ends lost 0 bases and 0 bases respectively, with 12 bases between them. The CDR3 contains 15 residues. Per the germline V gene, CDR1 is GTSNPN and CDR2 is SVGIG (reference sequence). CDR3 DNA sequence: TGTGCCTGGAGTGTACCCCACCGACTCTCCTACGAGCAGTACTTC. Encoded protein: CAWSVPHRLSYEQYF.

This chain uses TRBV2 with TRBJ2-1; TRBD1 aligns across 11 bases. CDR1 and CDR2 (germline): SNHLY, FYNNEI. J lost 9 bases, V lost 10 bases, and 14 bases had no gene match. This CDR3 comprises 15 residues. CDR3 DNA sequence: TGTGCCACTTCCATTTTAGGACAGGGGGCTCGTGAGCAGTTCTTC. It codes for CATSILGQGAREQFF.

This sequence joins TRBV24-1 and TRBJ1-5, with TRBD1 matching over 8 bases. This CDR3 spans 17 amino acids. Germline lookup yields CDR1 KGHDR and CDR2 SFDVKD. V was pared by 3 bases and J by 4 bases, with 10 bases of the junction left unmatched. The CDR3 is CATSDGSDRGPNQPQHF. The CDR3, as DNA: TGTGCCACCAGTGATGGGAGCGACAGGGGTCCAAATCAGCCCCAGCATTTT.

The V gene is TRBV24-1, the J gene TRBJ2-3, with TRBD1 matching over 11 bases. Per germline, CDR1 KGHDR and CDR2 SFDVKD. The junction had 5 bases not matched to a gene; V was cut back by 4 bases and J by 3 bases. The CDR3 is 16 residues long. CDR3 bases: TGTGCCACCAGTGACTGGACAGGGGGCTTTACAGATACGCAGTATTTT. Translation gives CATSDWTGGFTDTQYF.

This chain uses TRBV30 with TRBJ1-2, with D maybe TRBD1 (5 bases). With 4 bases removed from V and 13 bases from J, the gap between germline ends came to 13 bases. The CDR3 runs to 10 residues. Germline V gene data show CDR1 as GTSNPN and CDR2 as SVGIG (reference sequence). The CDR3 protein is CAWMEGRLTF. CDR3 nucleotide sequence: TGTGCCTGGATGGAGGGGCGCCTCACCTTC.

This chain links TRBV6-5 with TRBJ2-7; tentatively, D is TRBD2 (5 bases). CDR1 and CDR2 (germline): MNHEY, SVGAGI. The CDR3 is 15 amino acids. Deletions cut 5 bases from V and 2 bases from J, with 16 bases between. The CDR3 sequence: CASSLRPRGTYEQYF. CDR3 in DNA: TGTGCCAGCAGTCTAAGACCCCGGGGAACCTACGAGCAGTACTTC.

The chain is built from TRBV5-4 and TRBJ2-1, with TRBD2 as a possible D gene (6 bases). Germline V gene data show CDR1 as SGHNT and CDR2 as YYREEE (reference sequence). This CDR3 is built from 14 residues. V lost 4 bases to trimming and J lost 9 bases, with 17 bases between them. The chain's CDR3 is CASSDKRVRGEQFF. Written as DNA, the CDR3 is TGTGCCAGCAGCGACAAGCGGGTAAGGGGTGAGCAGTTCTTC.

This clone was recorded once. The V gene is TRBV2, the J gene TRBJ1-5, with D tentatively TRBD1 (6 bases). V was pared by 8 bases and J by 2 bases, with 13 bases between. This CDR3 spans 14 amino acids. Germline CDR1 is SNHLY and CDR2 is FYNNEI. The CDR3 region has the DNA TGTGCCAGCTCTCAGGGGTTGGGCAATCAGCCCCAGCATTTT. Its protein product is CASSQGLGNQPQHF.

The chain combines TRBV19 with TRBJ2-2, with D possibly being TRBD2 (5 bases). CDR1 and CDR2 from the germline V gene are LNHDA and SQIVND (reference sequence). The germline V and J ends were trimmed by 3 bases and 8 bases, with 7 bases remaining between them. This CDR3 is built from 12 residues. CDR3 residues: CASSMRRGELFF. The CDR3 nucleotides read TGTGCCAGTAGTATGAGGAGGGGGGAGCTGTTTTTT. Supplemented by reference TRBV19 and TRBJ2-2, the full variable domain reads DGGITQSPKYLFRKEGQNVTLSCEQNLNHDAMYWYRQDPGQGLRLIYYSQIVNDFQKGDIAEGYSVSREKKESFPLTVTSAQKNPTAFYLCASSMRRGELFFGEGSRLTVL.